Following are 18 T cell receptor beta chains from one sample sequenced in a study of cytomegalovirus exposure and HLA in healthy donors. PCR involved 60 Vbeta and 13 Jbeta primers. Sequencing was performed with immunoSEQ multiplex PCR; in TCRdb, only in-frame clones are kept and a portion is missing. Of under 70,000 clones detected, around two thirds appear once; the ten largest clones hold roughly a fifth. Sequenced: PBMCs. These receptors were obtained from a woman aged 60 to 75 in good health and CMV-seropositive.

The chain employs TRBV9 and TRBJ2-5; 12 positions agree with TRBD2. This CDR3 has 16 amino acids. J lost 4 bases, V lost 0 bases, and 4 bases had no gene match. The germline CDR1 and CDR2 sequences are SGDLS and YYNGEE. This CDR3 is CASSVELAGGGETQYF. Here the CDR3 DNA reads TGTGCCAGCAGCGTAGAGCTAGCGGGGGGGGGAGAGACCCAGTACTTC.

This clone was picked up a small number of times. The CDR3 region is CASSLRGRGSYEQYF. The DNA of the CDR3 is TGTGCCAGCAGTTTAAGGGGGCGCGGGTCCTACGAGCAGTACTTC. This rearrangement joins TRBV9 to TRBJ2-7; TRBD1 aligns across 7 bases. CDR1 and CDR2 (germline): SGDLS, YYNGEE. This CDR3 contains 15 residues. V dropped 5 bases and J dropped 1; count of bases not matched to a gene: 9.

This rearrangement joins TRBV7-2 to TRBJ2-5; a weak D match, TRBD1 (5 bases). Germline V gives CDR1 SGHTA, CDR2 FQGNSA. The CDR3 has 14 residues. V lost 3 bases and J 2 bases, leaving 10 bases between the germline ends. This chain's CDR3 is CASSFRQLQETQYF. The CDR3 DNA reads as TGTGCCAGCAGCTTTCGACAGCTTCAAGAGACCCAGTACTTC.

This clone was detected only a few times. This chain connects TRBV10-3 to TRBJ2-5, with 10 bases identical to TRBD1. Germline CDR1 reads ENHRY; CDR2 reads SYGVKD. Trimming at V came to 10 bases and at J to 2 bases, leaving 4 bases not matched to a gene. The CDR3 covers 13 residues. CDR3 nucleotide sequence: TGTGCCACACGGGACAGGGGACAAGAGACCCAGTACTTC. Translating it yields CATRDRGQETQYF.

CDR3 residues: CASSQEGPGGGSNQPQHF. The CDR3, as DNA: TGCGCCAGCAGCCAAGAGGGCCCGGGCGGGGGGAGCAATCAGCCCCAGCATTTT. V gene TRBV4-1 combines with J gene TRBJ1-5; a weak D match, TRBD1 (5 bases). Germline assignment: CDR1 MGHRA and CDR2 YSYEKL. The CDR3 length is 18 residues. V was cut by 0 bases and J by 1 base, with 16 bases left in between.

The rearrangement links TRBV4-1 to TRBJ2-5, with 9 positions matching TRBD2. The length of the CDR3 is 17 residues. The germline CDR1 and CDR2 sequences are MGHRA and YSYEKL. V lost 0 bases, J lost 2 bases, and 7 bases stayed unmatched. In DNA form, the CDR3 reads TGCGCCAGCAGCCAAGACGGGGTAGCGGGGGTTCAAGAGACCCAGTACTTC. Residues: CASSQDGVAGVQETQYF.

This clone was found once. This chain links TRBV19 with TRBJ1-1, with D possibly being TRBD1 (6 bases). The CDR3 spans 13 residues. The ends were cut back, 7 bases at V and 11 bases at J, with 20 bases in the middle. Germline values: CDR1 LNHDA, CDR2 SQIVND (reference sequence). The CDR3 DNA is TGTGCCAGTAACGAGCGGGACACCCCTGGGGCTTTCTTT. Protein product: CASNERDTPGAFF.

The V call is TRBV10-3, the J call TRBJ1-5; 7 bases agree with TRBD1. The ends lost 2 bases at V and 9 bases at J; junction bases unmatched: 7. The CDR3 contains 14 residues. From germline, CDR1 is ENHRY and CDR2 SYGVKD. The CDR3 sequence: CAISETGARGPQHF. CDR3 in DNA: TGTGCCATCAGTGAGACAGGGGCCCGGGGGCCCCAGCATTTT.

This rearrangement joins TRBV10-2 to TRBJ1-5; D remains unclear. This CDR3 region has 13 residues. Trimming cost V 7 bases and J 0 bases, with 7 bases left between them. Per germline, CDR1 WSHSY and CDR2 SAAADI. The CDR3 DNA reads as TGCGCCAGCACAGGAACTAGCAATCAGCCCCAGCATTTT. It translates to CASTGTSNQPQHF.

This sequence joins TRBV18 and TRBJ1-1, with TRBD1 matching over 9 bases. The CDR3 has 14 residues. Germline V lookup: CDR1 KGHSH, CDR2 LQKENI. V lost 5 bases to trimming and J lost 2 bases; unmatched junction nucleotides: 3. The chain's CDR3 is CASSETGGNTEAFF. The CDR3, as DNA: TGTGCCAGCTCAGAAACAGGGGGCAACACTGAAGCTTTCTTT.

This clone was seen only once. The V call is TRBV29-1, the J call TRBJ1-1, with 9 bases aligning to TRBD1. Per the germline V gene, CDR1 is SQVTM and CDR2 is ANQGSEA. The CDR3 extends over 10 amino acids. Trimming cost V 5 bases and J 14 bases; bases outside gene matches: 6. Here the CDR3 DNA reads TGCAGCGTTTTGGGACAGGGTAGATTCTTT. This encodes CSVLGQGRFF.

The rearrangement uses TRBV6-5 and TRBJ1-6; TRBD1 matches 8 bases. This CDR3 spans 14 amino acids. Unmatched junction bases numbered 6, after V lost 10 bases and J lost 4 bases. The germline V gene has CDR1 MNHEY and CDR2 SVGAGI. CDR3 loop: CAIRQGPYNSPLHF. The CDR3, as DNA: TGTGCCATCCGACAGGGGCCGTATAATTCACCCCTCCACTTT.

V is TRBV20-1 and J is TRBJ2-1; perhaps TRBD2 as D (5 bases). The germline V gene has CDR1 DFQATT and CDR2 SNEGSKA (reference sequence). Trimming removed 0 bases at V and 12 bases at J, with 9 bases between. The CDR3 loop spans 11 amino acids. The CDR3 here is CSARDPRGQFF. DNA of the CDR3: TGCAGTGCTAGAGACCCACGGGGGCAGTTCTTC.

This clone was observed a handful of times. The CDR3 coding sequence is TGTGCCAGTCAAGGTCTCCGACATCAAACGGGCTACACCTTC. Protein product: CASQGLRHQTGYTF. The rearrangement links TRBV19 to TRBJ1-2; D remains ambiguous. V was clipped by 8 bases and J by 8 bases, with 21 bases between them. The CDR3 spans 14 residues. Germline CDR1 LNHDA, CDR2 SQIVND (reference sequence).

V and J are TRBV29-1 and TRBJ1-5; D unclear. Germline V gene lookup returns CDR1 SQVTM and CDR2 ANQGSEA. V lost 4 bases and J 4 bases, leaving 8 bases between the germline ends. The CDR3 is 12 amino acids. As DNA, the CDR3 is TGCAGCGTTGTTATTAATAATCAGCCCCAGCATTTT. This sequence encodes CSVVINNQPQHF. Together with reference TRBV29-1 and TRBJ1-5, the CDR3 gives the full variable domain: SAVISQKPSRDICQRGTSLTIQCQVDSQVTMMFWYRQQPGQSLTLIATANQGSEATYESGFVIDKFPISRPNLTFSTLTVSNMSPEDSSIYLCSVVINNQPQHFGDGTRLSIL.

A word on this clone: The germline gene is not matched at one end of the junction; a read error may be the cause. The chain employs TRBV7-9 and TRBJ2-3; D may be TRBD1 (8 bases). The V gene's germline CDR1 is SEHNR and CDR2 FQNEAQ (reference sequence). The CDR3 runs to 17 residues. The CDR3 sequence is CSSSPRGGTGKTDTQYF. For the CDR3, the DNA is TGTTCCAGCAGCCCTAGGGGGGGGACAGGAAAAACAGATACGCAGTATTTT. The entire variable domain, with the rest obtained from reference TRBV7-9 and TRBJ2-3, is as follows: DTGVSQNPRHKITKRGQNVTFRCDPISEHNRLYWYRQTLGQGPEFLTYFQNEAQLEKSRLLSDRFSAERPKGSFSTLEIQRTEQGDSAMYLCSSSPRGGTGKTDTQYFGPGTRLTVL.

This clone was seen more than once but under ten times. The CDR3 loop reads CASSFPGTAFREAFF. The DNA for the CDR3 is TGTGCCAGCAGCTTTCCCGGGACAGCCTTCCGTGAAGCTTTCTTT. The chain is built from TRBV7-9 and TRBJ1-1, with 7 positions matching TRBD1. This CDR3 has 15 residues. V was clipped by 3 bases and J by 7 bases; unmatched bases: 11. CDR1 SEHNR and CDR2 FQNEAQ come from the germline V gene (reference sequence).

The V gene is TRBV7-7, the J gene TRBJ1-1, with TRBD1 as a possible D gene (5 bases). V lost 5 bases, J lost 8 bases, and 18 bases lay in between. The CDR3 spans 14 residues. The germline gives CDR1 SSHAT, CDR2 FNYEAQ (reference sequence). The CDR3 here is CASSPSFDSQEAFF. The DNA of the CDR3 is TGTGCCAGCAGCCCGAGCTTTGACAGTCAGGAAGCTTTCTTT.